This TCR beta chain was sequenced in a study of CD8 T cells in ankylosing spondylitis. Study results and caveats: Certain motif variants had earlier appeared in reactive arthritis synovial fluid and blood.

This clonotype has at least ten counts. Antigen unknown. Making the TCR beta libraries involved quantitative 5'-RACE with molecular barcodes. TCRdb processed the 5' RACE reads anew with MiXCR; each CDR3 protein has one entry. The data show tens of thousands of distinct CDR3 sequences, with about 6% seen just once and less than 15% held by the top ten. The CDR3 covers 15 residues. Per the germline V gene, CDR1 is SGHVS and CDR2 is FQNEAQ. The V gene lost 8 bases and the J gene lost 0 bases, with 16 bases spanning the gap. This clonotype originated in a male donor with ankylosing spondylitis or in good health (not recorded which). The chain uses TRBV7-8 and TRBJ1-1; D remains ambiguous. Sequencing input: blood, either unsorted or a sorted T cell fraction (not recorded which). CDR3 nucleotides: TGTGCCAGCTCCACCGCCCCGGGGATGAACACTGAAGCTTTCTTT. It codes for CASSTAPGMNTEAFF. Supplemented by reference TRBV7-8 and TRBJ1-1, the full variable domain reads GAGVSQSPRYKVAKRGQDVALRCDPISGHVSLFWYQQALGQGPEFLTYFQNEAQLDKSGLPSDRFFAERPEGSVSTLKIQRTQQEDSAVYLCASSTAPGMNTEAFFGQGTRLTVV.